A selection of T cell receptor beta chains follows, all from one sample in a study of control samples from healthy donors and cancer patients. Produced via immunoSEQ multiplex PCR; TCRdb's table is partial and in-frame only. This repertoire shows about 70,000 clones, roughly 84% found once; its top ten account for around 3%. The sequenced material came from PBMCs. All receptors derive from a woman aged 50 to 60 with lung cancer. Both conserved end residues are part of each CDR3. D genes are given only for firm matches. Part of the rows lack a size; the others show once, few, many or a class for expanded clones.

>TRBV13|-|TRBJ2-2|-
CASSLGRANTGELFF
TGTGCCAGCAGCTTAGGGAGGGCGAACACCGGGGAGCTGTTTTTT
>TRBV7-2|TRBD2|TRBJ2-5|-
CASSLVAGGKDAGTQYF
TGTGCCAGCAGCTTAGTAGCGGGGGGCAAGGATGCGGGGACCCAGTACTTC
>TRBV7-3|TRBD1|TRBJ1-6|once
CASSAQGTHSPLHF
TGTGCCAGCAGCGCACAGGGGACCCATTCACCCCTCCACTTT
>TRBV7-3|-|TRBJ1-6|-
CASSLSYNSPLHF
TGTGCCAGCAGCTTATCCTATAATTCACCCCTCCACTTT
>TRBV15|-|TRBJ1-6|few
CATSRGARGSPLHF
TGTGCCACCAGCAGAGGGGCGAGAGGCTCACCCCTCCACTTT
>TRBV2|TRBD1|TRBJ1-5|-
CASSGTGVSQPQHF
TGTGCCAGCAGTGGGACAGGGGTTAGTCAGCCCCAGCATTTT
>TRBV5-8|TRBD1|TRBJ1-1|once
CASKGQTNTEAFF
TGTGCCAGCAAGGGACAGACGAACACTGAAGCTTTCTTT
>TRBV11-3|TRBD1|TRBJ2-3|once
CASSAHPWEQGVTTDTQYF
TGTGCCAGCAGCGCACATCCATGGGAACAGGGGGTCACCACAGATACGCAGTATTTT
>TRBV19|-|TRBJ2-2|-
CASSTAANTGELFF
TGTGCCAGTAGTACCGCAGCGAACACCGGGGAGCTGTTTTTT
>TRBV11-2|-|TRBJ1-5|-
CASSLDTGRNQPQHF
TGTGCCAGCAGCTTAGATACAGGTAGAAATCAGCCCCAGCATTTT
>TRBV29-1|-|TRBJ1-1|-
CSVEVPTGQGGNTEAFF
TGCAGCGTTGAAGTTCCCACAGGCCAAGGGGGAAACACTGAAGCTTTCTTT
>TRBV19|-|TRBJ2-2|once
CASSMDSGRELFF
TGTGCCAGTAGCATGGACAGCGGACGGGAGCTGTTTTTT
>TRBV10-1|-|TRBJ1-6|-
CASSEQVANSPLHF
TGCGCCAGCAGCGAACAGGTTGCCAATTCACCCCTCCACTTT
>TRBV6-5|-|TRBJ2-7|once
CASSYSTPSEQYF
TGTGCCAGCAGTTACTCGACCCCCTCCGAGCAGTACTTC
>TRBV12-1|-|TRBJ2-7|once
CASSPEMAPPEQYF
TGTGCCAGCAGTCCGGAGATGGCCCCCCCCGAGCAGTACTTC
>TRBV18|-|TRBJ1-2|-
CASSPPRSYGYTF
TGTGCCAGCTCACCACCCCGGTCCTATGGCTACACCTTC
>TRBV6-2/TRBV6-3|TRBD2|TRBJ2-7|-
CASTPRGGGSYEQYF
TGTGCCAGCACCCCGCGCGGGGGGGGTTCCTACGAGCAGTACTTC
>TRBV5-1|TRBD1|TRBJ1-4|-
CASSPTGGDEKLFF
TGCGCCAGCAGCCCGACAGGGGGCGACGAAAAACTGTTTTTT
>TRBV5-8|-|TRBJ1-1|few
CASSLGAGGNTEAFF
TGTGCCAGCAGCTTGGGCGCCGGGGGGAACACTGAAGCTTTCTTT
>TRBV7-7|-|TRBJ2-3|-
CASSGSPRDTRYF
TGTGCCAGCAGTGGATCTCCTCGGGATACGCGGTATTTT
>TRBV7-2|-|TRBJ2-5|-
CASSLNWDLYF
TGTGCCAGCAGCTTAAATTGGGACCTATACTTC
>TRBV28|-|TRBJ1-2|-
CASTIPPLGNYGYTF
TGTGCCAGCACCATCCCCCCATTGGGTAACTATGGCTACACCTTC
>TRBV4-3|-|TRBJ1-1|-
CASSQGPGAEAFF
TGCGCCAGCAGCCAAGGCCCAGGCGCTGAAGCTTTCTTT
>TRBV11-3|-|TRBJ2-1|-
CASSPGGRDYEQFF
TGTGCCAGCAGCCCGGGCGGCAGGGATTATGAGCAGTTCTTC
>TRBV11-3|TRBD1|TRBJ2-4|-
CASSLRQGLNIQYF
TGTGCCAGCAGCTTAAGACAGGGTTTGAACATTCAGTACTTC
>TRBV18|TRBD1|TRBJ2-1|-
CASSPGQGGNEQFF
TGTGCCAGCTCACCCGGACAGGGGGGCAATGAGCAGTTCTTC
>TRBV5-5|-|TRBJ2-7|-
CASSFQDGSYEQYF
TGTGCCAGCAGCTTTCAGGACGGCTCCTACGAGCAGTACTTC
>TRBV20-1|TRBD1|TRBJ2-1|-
CSASNPGQPTNEQFF
TGCAGTGCTAGTAATCCGGGACAGCCTACCAATGAGCAGTTCTTC
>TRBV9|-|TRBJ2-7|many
CASSVRLGYEQYF
TGTGCCAGCAGCGTACGCCTGGGCTACGAGCAGTACTTC
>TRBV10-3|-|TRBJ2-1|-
CAISGSGDNEQFF
TGTGCCATCAGTGGCTCGGGAGACAATGAGCAGTTCTTC
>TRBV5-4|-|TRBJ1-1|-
CASSLGSGRNTEAFF
TGTGCCAGCAGCTTGGGGTCCGGGAGGAACACTGAAGCTTTCTTT